This T cell receptor (beta chain) was retrieved from a study of cytomegalovirus exposure and HLA in healthy donors. Findings and caveats of the study: Later analysis identified a missense DCLRE1C variant that was linked to TCR beta V- and J-gene trimming. With high specificity and sensitivity, the classifier reportedly diagnosed cytomegalovirus status. What TCR beta sequences reportedly achieved was accurate prediction of HLA-A and HLA-B alleles in most subjects. A later analysis showed that HLA-associated TCR beta chains had undergone more clonal expansion than equally common others.

Remarks on this clone: Its matching antigen is unknown. One junction end disagrees with the germline gene, perhaps due to a read error.

The PCR ran on 60 Vbeta and 13 Jbeta primers. Sequenced by immunoSEQ multiplex PCR; TCRdb stores in-frame clones only, minus some. The table records more than 65,000 clones, about two thirds of them present only once. Sample: PBMCs. The TCR comes from a woman in her 50s in good health and CMV-seropositive.

DNA for the CDR3: TGTTCCAGCAGAGCAGGGGATATTTCACCCCTCCACTTT. Residues: CSSRAGDISPLHF. The chain uses TRBV7-9 and TRBJ1-6; possibly TRBD1 for D (6 bases). The length of the CDR3 is 13 residues. Per germline, CDR1 SEHNR and CDR2 FQNEAQ (reference sequence).